Presented here are 9 T cell receptor beta chains from one specimen sequenced in a study of T cells after yellow fever vaccination. TCRdb passed the 5' RACE reads through MiXCR, listing each CDR3 protein once. This sample has a few hundred thousand distinct CDR3 sequences, with 17% found just once. Sequenced material: PBMCs, taken 5 to 6 days after the first yellow fever vaccination. These receptor sequences come from a man aged 18-30 years who received the YFV17D yellow fever vaccine.

The chain recombines TRBV20-1 with TRBJ2-1, with 7 bases that match TRBD2. The CDR3 consists of 15 residues. In germline, CDR1 is DFQATT, CDR2 SNEGSKA (reference sequence). Trimming at V came to 3 bases and at J to 3 bases, leaving 8 bases not matched to a gene. The CDR3 bases are TGCAGTGCTAGCCCGGCTAGCGGCTTCTACAATGAGCAGTTCTTC. Protein: CSASPASGFYNEQFF.

This clonotype has only a few counts. CDR3 loop: CASSHPDRAGQFF. Written as DNA, the CDR3 is TGTGCCAGCTCACACCCGGACAGGGCAGGGCAGTTCTTC. This sequence joins TRBV18 and TRBJ2-1; 8 bases line up with TRBD1. CDR1 and CDR2 (germline): KGHSH, LQKENI. V was clipped by 4 bases and J by 12 bases; unmatched bases: 8. The CDR3 contains 13 residues.

CDR3: CASVPGQQTYGYTF. CDR3 DNA: TGTGCCAGCGTCCCGGGACAGCAGACCTATGGCTACACCTTC. The chain employs TRBV7-2 and TRBJ1-2; TRBD1 aligns across 7 bases. This CDR3 region has 14 residues. Germline trimming cut 8 bases from V and 4 bases from J; bases unmatched to any gene: 10. Germline CDR1 SGHTA, CDR2 FQGNSA.

The chain links TRBV6-7 to TRBJ1-1; 8 bases map to TRBD1. TRBV6-7 is marked as an open reading frame, function uncertain. V lost 0 bases to trimming and J lost 2 bases; unmatched junction nucleotides: 8. This CDR3 has 17 residues. CDR3 sequence reads: CASSYSPGGDRNTEAFF. CDR3 DNA: TGTGCCAGCAGTTACTCGCCAGGGGGCGACCGAAACACTGAAGCTTTCTTT.

V gene TRBV12-3 or TRBV12-4 combines with J gene TRBJ2-7; D is tentatively TRBD1 or TRBD2 (7 bases each). The V end lost 8 bases, the J end lost 4 bases, and 36 bases lay between the germline ends. The CDR3 spans 20 residues. CDR3 in DNA: TGTGCCAGCCCCCAGGGGGTGGGGGGGGCCTACCTCCGTAACTCTTACGAGCAGTACGTC. This codes for CASPQGVGGAYLRNSYEQYV.

This chain uses TRBV29-1 with TRBJ2-5; D is uncertain. The ends were cut back, 1 base at V and 5 bases at J, with 8 bases in the middle. The germline V gene encodes CDR1 SQVTM and CDR2 ANQGSEA. The CDR3 is 12 amino acids. This CDR3 reads CSVEAFGETQYF. The CDR3 bases are TGCAGCGTTGAAGCTTTTGGTGAGACCCAGTACTTC.

The rearrangement links TRBV6-1 to TRBJ1-4, with TRBD1 identical over 8 bases. This CDR3 region has 16 residues. Losses at the gene ends were 2 bases for V and 7 bases for J; bases not matched to a gene: 9. Germline V lookup: CDR1 MNHNS, CDR2 SASEGT. CDR3 region: CASSEWQGAKGEKLFF. CDR3 nucleotide sequence: TGTGCCAGCAGTGAATGGCAGGGGGCGAAAGGTGAAAAACTGTTTTTT.

This chain connects TRBV19 to TRBJ2-3; either TRBD1 or TRBD2 may fit D (5 bases each). The germline gives CDR1 LNHDA, CDR2 SQIVND (reference sequence). The V and J ends lost 3 bases and 1 base respectively, with 11 bases between them. This CDR3 contains 15 residues. The CDR3 sequence: CASSIEGPRTDTQYF. DNA for the CDR3: TGTGCCAGTAGTATTGAGGGACCGCGCACAGATACGCAGTATTTT.

This clonotype was found a few times. The chain has TRBV6-1 and TRBJ2-4; 12 bases match TRBD1. The J segment lost 0 bases and the V segment lost 7 bases, leaving 10 bases of the junction unmatched. Germline CDR1 and CDR2: MNHNS and SASEGT. The CDR3 contains 18 residues. CDR3 sequence: CASTPGQGANRAKNIQYF. In nucleotides, the CDR3 is TGTGCCAGCACGCCGGGACAGGGGGCCAACAGAGCCAAAAACATTCAGTACTTC.